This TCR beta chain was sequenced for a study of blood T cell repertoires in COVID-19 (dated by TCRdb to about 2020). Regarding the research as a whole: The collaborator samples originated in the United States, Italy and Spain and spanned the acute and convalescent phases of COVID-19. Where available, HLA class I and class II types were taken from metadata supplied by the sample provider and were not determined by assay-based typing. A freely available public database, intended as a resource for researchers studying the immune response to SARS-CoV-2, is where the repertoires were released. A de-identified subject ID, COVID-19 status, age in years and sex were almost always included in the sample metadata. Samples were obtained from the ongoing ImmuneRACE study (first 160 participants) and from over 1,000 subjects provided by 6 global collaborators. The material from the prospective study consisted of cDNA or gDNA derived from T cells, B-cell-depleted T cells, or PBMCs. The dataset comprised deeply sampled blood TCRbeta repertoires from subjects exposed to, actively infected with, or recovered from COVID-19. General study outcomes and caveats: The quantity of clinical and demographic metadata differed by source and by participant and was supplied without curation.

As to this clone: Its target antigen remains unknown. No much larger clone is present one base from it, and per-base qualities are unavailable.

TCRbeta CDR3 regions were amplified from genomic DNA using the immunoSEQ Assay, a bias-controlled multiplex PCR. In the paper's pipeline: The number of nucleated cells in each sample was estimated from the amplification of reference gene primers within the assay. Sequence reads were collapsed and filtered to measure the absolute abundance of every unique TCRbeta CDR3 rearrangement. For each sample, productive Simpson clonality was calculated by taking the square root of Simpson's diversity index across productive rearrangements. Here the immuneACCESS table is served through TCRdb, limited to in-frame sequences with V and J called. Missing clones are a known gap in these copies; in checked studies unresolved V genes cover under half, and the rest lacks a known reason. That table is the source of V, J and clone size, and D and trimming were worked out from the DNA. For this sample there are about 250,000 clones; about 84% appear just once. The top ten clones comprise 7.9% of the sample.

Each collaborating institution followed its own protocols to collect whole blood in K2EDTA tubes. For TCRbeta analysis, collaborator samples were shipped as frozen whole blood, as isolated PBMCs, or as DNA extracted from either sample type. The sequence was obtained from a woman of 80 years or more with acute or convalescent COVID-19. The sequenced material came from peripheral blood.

The CDR3 corresponds to CASRLRTGAYEQYF. The sequence in DNA is TGCGCCAGCAGGTTAAGGACAGGGGCCTACGAGCAGTACTTC. The rearrangement joined TRBV5-1 to TRBJ2-7; TRBD1 matches 9 bases in the middle. Trimming takes 5 bases off V and 2 bases off J; junction bases not matched to a gene: 5. The CDR3 measures 14 amino acids from cysteine to phenylalanine. The entry retains the CDR3 DNA only, 42 bases that are in frame from base 1. The germline V gene gives CDR1 as SGHRS and CDR2 as YFSETQ.